Listed below are T cell receptor beta chains from one sample, sequenced in a study of blood T cell repertoires in COVID-19. Assay used: immunoSEQ multiplex PCR; TCRdb lists only in-frame clones, some missing. This table has under 400,000 clones, around 90% appearing once. The sequenced sample was peripheral blood. The receptor source for this set is a woman aged 30 to 39 with COVID-19, enrolled during active disease. Both conserved end residues are part of each CDR3. Fields, in order: V gene, D gene, clone size, J gene, CDR3 DNA, CDR3 protein. A D gene is named only where the DNA matches it firmly. Some rows have no size entry. The others give once, few or many, or a class for an expanded clone.

TRBV7-2	.	.	TRBJ1-1	TGTGCCAGCAGCTTAGGTCAGGGAAGGGCTGAAGCTTTCTTT	CASSLGQGRAEAFF
TRBV3-1/TRBV3-2	TRBD1	.	TRBJ1-4	TGTGCCAGCAGCCAAGATTCCGGGACAGGGGGTGAAAAACTGTTTTTT	CASSQDSGTGGEKLFF
TRBV28	.	.	TRBJ2-7	TGTGCCAGCAGTTTAAGCGTCGGCTCCTACGAGCAGTACTTC	CASSLSVGSYEQYF
TRBV25-1	.	.	TRBJ2-7	TGTGCCAGCAGGACGGACAGTTCCTACGAGCAGTACTTC	CASRTDSSYEQYF
TRBV5-1	TRBD2	.	TRBJ2-7	TGCGCCAGCAGCTTGGAGGCTAGCGGGAGCAGTAAGACCTACGAGCAGTACTTC	CASSLEASGSSKTYEQYF
TRBV11-2	.	.	TRBJ2-1	TGTGCCAGCAGCTTAGCCGGCAGGCGAACCTACAATGAGCAGTTCTTC	CASSLAGRRTYNEQFF
TRBV19	TRBD1	.	TRBJ1-5	TGTGCCAGTAGTATAGGAAGGACAGGGTCAGGCTATCAGCCCCAGCATTTT	CASSIGRTGSGYQPQHF
TRBV7-9	TRBD1	.	TRBJ1-6	TGTGCCAGCAGCCCCACAGGGGATAATTCACCCCTCCACTTT	CASSPTGDNSPLHF
TRBV30	.	.	TRBJ1-4	TGTGCCTCGGCCTCCGGGGATGAAAAACTGTTTTTT	CASASGDEKLFF
TRBV10-3	.	.	TRBJ1-6	TGTGCCATCAGTGAGTCAAGGGAAGGGGCTCTCCTCCACTTT	CAISESREGALLHF
TRBV29-1	TRBD1	once	TRBJ1-5	TGCAGCGTTGTGGGGGACAGACAGGGTCTAGGCCAGCCCCAGCATTTT	CSVVGDRQGLGQPQHF
TRBV29-1	.	once	TRBJ2-3	TGCAGCCTGACACAGGGCGGCACAGATACGCAGTATTTT	CSLTQGGTDTQYF
TRBV6-5	TRBD2	.	TRBJ2-7	TGTGCCAGCAGTTACGGGCGACTAGCGGCCTACGAGCAGTACTTC	CASSYGRLAAYEQYF
TRBV6-1	TRBD1	.	TRBJ1-5	TGTGCCAGCAGTGAGCCGACAGGGGCCCTCAATCAGCCCCAGCATTTT	CASSEPTGALNQPQHF
TRBV11-2	.	.	TRBJ2-3	TGTGCCAGCAGCCTTCGTGGGAGTGGCGCAGATACGCAGTATTTT	CASSLRGSGADTQYF
TRBV5-1	TRBD2	.	TRBJ2-1	TGCGCCAGCAGCTTAAAGCGGGAGGGCCGATCCTACAATGAGCAGTTCTTC	CASSLKREGRSYNEQFF
TRBV6-5	.	.	TRBJ1-6	TGTGCCAGCAGTTACTCCATTCCGCCGGCCGGGGTTTCCCTCCACTTT	CASSYSIPPAGVSLHF
TRBV19	.	.	TRBJ1-5	TGTGCCAGCCGGGACGGGGGGACGGGTCAGCCCCAGCATTTT	CASRDGGTGQPQHF
TRBV10-1	TRBD1	.	TRBJ1-4	TGCGCCAGCAGTGAGGCGACTGGACAGGGTGATGAAAAACTGTTTTTT	CASSEATGQGDEKLFF
TRBV7-9	.	few	TRBJ1-2	TGTGCCAGCAGCTTAGTAACCCAGGGTTGGAGTGGCTACACCTTC	CASSLVTQGWSGYTF
TRBV5-4	TRBD1	.	TRBJ2-3	TGTGCCAGCAGCATCGGACAGGACCCTAGCACAGATACGCAGTATTTT	CASSIGQDPSTDTQYF
TRBV18	TRBD1	.	TRBJ2-7	TGTGCCAGCTCACCGGGACAGCGTGACTACGAGCAGTACTTC	CASSPGQRDYEQYF
TRBV11-2	.	.	TRBJ1-1	TGTGCCAGCAGCTTAGATCGGGGGGCGAATAGTAAAGCTTTCTTT	CASSLDRGANSKAFF
TRBV19	.	.	TRBJ1-1	TGTGCCAGTAGTATTGGGGGGACCGTGAACACTGAAGCTTTCTTT	CASSIGGTVNTEAFF